One sample yielded the 26 T cell receptor beta chains listed below, sequenced in a study of CD4 and CD8 cells across lung adenocarcinoma regions. MiXCR was run by TCRdb on the PCR reads, yielding one entry per CDR3 protein. The data show some 3,800 distinct CDR3 sequences, with roughly 64% seen just once and 15% to 20% held by the top ten. The material sequenced was CD8+ T cells from the margin of a lung tumor. These receptor sequences come from a female donor with lung adenocarcinoma. The CD4 and CD8 labels of this study may be unreliable.

V is TRBV6-1 and J is TRBJ2-1, with TRBD2 as a possible D gene (6 bases). V lost 2 bases, J lost 5 bases, and 10 bases lay in between. This CDR3 has 14 residues. Germline CDR1 is MNHNS and CDR2 is SASEGT. The CDR3 nucleotides read TGTGCCAGCAGTGAAAGGGGACTGGACAATGAGCAGTTCTTC. Translating it yields CASSERGLDNEQFF.

The V gene is TRBV11-3, the J gene TRBJ2-6; a possible D gene is TRBD1 (6 bases). In germline, CDR1 is SGHNT, CDR2 YENEEA. V lost 5 bases, J lost 0 bases, and 14 bases lay in between. The CDR3 consists of 17 residues. The CDR3 region has the DNA TGTGCCAGCAGCCCAGGGGACACTTTCTCTGGGGCCAACGTCCTGACTTTC. Amino acid sequence: CASSPGDTFSGANVLTF.

The chain has TRBV6-4 and TRBJ2-5; TRBD1 aligns across 7 bases. The DNA end lines up better with TRBJ2-7; the J call may be wrong. The germline V gene encodes CDR1 MRHNA and CDR2 SNTAGT. CDR3 length equals 13 residues. The CDR3 loop is CASSDSGGGEQYF. DNA of the CDR3: TGTGCCAGCAGTGACTCAGGGGGCGGCGAGCAGTACTTC.

V gene TRBV12-3 or TRBV12-4 combines with J gene TRBJ2-5; 13 bases are a match to TRBD2. The CDR3 loop spans 15 amino acids. V lost 6 bases and J lost 4; bases outside the gene matches: 5. This CDR3 is CASRPGLAGRETQYF. The CDR3 nucleotides read TGTGCCAGCAGACCGGGACTAGCGGGGAGAGAGACCCAGTACTTC.

This clonotype has only one observation. This sequence joins TRBV12-3 or TRBV12-4 and TRBJ1-4; D gene uncertain. The ends were cut back, 7 bases at V and 7 bases at J, with 16 bases in the middle. There are 14 residues in the CDR3. The CDR3 DNA sequence: TGTGCCAGCACCAGTTCCGTCGGCGGTGAAAAACTGTTTTTT. Residues: CASTSSVGGEKLFF.

The chain carries TRBV7-2 and TRBJ2-1; 7 bases are shared with TRBD2. Germline V gene sequence: CDR1 SGHTA, CDR2 FQGNSA. The length of the CDR3 is 15 residues. The J segment lost 1 base and the V segment lost 5 bases, leaving 5 bases of the junction unmatched. The CDR3 DNA sequence: TGTGCCAGCAGCACTCTAGCGGAATCCTACAATGAGCAGTTCTTC. Encoded protein: CASSTLAESYNEQFF.

This chain joins TRBV6-1 and TRBJ2-1, with a tentative D call TRBD1 (6 bases). The CDR3 extends over 16 amino acids. The V and J ends lost 6 bases and 0 bases respectively, with 15 bases between them. CDR1 and CDR2 (germline): MNHNS, SASEGT. The CDR3 nucleotides read TGTGCCAGCAGAATACCAACAGGGCCCTCCTACAATGAGCAGTTCTTC. Translating it yields CASRIPTGPSYNEQFF.

In its sample, this clonotype was seen a few times. The CDR3 DNA reads TGTGCCAGCAAGGCGGGAGCCGCCACCGGGGAGCTGTTTTTT. Translating it yields CASKAGAATGELFF. The chain recombines TRBV6-4 with TRBJ2-2; 7 bases are a match to TRBD2. This CDR3 is 14 amino acids long. Germline loops: CDR1 MRHNA, CDR2 SNTAGT. V lost 7 bases to trimming and J lost 4 bases; unmatched junction nucleotides: 6.

Concerning this clonotype: At one boundary the junction diverges from the germline segment, which might be a read error. The J gene is TRBJ2-5, the V gene TRBV7-7; 10 bases agree with TRBD1. The DNA end is a closer match to TRBJ2-1, so the J assignment may be wrong. The CDR3 has 13 amino acids. The germline V gene has CDR1 SSHAT and CDR2 FNYEAQ (reference sequence). The CDR3 region is CASSVDRGSEQFF. The CDR3 DNA is TGTGCTAGCAGCGTGGACAGGGGGAGTGAGCAGTTCTTC.

The chain uses TRBV12-3 or TRBV12-4 and TRBJ2-2; 9 bases fit TRBD1. The CDR3 spans 14 residues. The trim removed 8 bases at V and 6 bases at J, leaving 7 bases unmatched. The CDR3 DNA reads TGTGCCAGCCGAGGACAGGGGTACGCCGGGGAGCTGTTTTTT. The encoded protein is CASRGQGYAGELFF.

The chain carries TRBV11-3 and TRBJ2-7; TRBD1 is a possible D gene (6 bases). Trimming removed 3 bases at V and 0 bases at J, with 9 bases between. Per germline, CDR1 SGHNT and CDR2 YENEEA. The length of the CDR3 is 14 residues. Here the CDR3 reads CASSFAGASYEQYF. Here the CDR3 DNA reads TGTGCCAGCAGCTTTGCAGGGGCCTCCTACGAGCAGTACTTC.

This chain links TRBV6-4 with TRBJ2-2; D possibly corresponds to TRBD2 (6 bases). Germline V gene data show CDR1 as MRHNA and CDR2 as SNTAGT. V lost 6 bases to trimming and J lost 7 bases, with 15 bases between them. This CDR3 region has 14 residues. The CDR3 DNA sequence: TGTGCCAGCAGACGGGCGGGGCGCGGCGGGGAGCTGTTTTTT. Its translation is CASRRAGRGGELFF.

The genes are TRBV7-2 and TRBJ2-3; TRBD2 aligns across 10 bases. The length of the CDR3 is 18 residues. The V and J ends lost 2 bases and 2 bases, in that order; junction bases with no gene match: 10. Germline V CDR1 and CDR2: SGHTA, FQGNSA. The CDR3 region has the DNA TGTGCCAGCAGCTTACGCAGGGCCGGGACTAGCGTCACAGATACGCAGTATTTT. This encodes CASSLRRAGTSVTDTQYF.

The chain links TRBV6-1 to TRBJ2-5; 8 bases line up with TRBD2. The better agreement between TRBJ2-7 and the DNA end casts doubt on the J call. The germline CDR1 and CDR2 sequences are MNHNS and SASEGT. This CDR3 has 16 residues. CDR3: CASTASTWREVYEQYF. In DNA, the CDR3 is TGTGCCAGCACTGCCTCCACCTGGCGGGAGGTTTACGAGCAGTACTTC.

Only a few counts were recorded for this clonotype. One end of the junction does not line up with germline, which may come from a read error. The rearrangement joins TRBV27 to TRBJ2-1; weak D call: TRBD2 (6 bases). There are 14 residues in the CDR3. Germline V gives CDR1 MNHEY, CDR2 SMNVEV (reference sequence). Here the CDR3 DNA reads TGTGCCAACAGTCCCCTCGGAGGGCCCCATGAGCAGTTCTTC. Protein sequence: CANSPLGGPHEQFF.

The rearrangement joins TRBV6-1 to TRBJ2-5; a possible D gene is TRBD2 (7 bases). Between the trimmed V and J ends, which lost 6 bases and 3 bases, there was a span of 29 bases. This CDR3 is 19 amino acids long. Per the germline V gene, CDR1 is MNHNS and CDR2 is SASEGT. Here the CDR3 reads CASRSAPFGGGRGKETQYF. DNA of the CDR3: TGTGCCAGCAGGTCCGCCCCGTTCGGCGGGGGCCGTGGCAAAGAGACCCAGTACTTC.

V gene TRBV6-1 combines with J gene TRBJ1-2, with TRBD1 matching over 9 bases. Unmatched junction bases numbered 5, after V lost 3 bases and J lost 6 bases. The length of the CDR3 is 14 residues. Looked up from germline, CDR1 is MNHNS and CDR2 is SASEGT. This chain's CDR3 is CASSDRGTGNGYTF. CDR3 in DNA: TGTGCCAGCAGTGACCGAGGGACAGGGAATGGCTACACCTTC.

In regard to this clonotype: The germline gene is not matched at one end of the junction; a read error may be the cause. J is TRBJ2-3 and V is TRBV14; tentatively, D is TRBD1 (5 bases). Germline lookup yields CDR1 SGHDN and CDR2 FVKESK. This CDR3 is 15 amino acids long. The CDR3 protein is CARGLQGVSKDTQYF. The CDR3 region has the DNA TGTGCCAGGGGCCTCCAGGGTGTGAGCAAAGATACGCAGTACTTT.

By proportion, this clonotype is medium-sized. J is TRBJ2-2 and V is TRBV7-2, with D unclear. Trimming shortened V by 5 bases and J by 6 bases, and 10 bases separated the two germline ends. Per germline, CDR1 SGHTA and CDR2 FQGNSA. The CDR3 spans 13 residues. The CDR3 region is CASSPAKAGELFF. The CDR3 DNA follows: TGTGCCAGCAGCCCCGCCAAAGCCGGGGAGCTGTTTTTT. Looking up the rest from reference TRBV7-2 and TRBJ2-2 gives the full variable domain: GAGVSQSPSNKVTEKGKDVELRCDPISGHTALYWYRQSLGQGLEFLIYFQGNSAPDKSGLPSDRFSAERTGGSVSTLTIQRTQQEDSAVYLCASSPAKAGELFFGEGSRLTVL.

About this clonotype itself: One end of the junction is discordant with germline, which a read error may explain. The chain carries TRBV7-7 and TRBJ2-5; D gene ambiguous. From germline, CDR1 is SSHAT and CDR2 FNYEAQ (reference sequence). This CDR3 region has 14 residues. The CDR3 DNA reads as TGTGCTAGCAGCTTGGTACTGGGTCAAGAGACCCAGTACTTC. This gives the protein CASSLVLGQETQYF.

The chain recombines TRBV6-1 with TRBJ2-1; D may correspond to TRBD1 or TRBD2 (7 bases each). V was shortened by 1 base and J by 0 bases, with 13 bases between the two germline ends. Germline values: CDR1 MNHNS, CDR2 SASEGT. The CDR3 is 17 residues long. The CDR3 coding sequence is TGTGCCAGCAGTGAAGAGGGGGCGGGAGACTCCTACAATGAGCAGTTCTTC. Its translation: CASSEEGAGDSYNEQFF.

The J gene is TRBJ2-3, the V gene TRBV6-5, with D perhaps TRBD2 (6 bases). The V end lost 7 bases, the J end lost 2 bases, and 16 bases lay between the germline ends. Germline CDR1 MNHEY, CDR2 SVGAGI. The CDR3 totals 15 residues. The CDR3 coding sequence is TGTGCCAGCATTTATGGGCGGGGCCCCACAGATACGCAGTATTTT. Translating it yields CASIYGRGPTDTQYF.

The rearrangement joins TRBV6-5 to TRBJ2-2; possible D gene TRBD2, 6 bases. V was pared by 0 bases and J by 8 bases, with 19 bases between. Germline values: CDR1 MNHEY, CDR2 SVGAGI. The CDR3 spans 17 residues. CDR3 bases: TGTGCCAGCAGTTACTCGGGAACATTAGGAGGGACTGGGGAGCTGTTTTTT. Protein product: CASSYSGTLGGTGELFF.

V and J are TRBV11-2 and TRBJ2-5; D is uncertain. The CDR3 has 13 amino acids. V lost 0 bases, J lost 7 bases, and 9 bases lay in between. CDR1 SGHAT and CDR2 FQNNGV come from the germline V gene. The CDR3: CASSLDWKGTQYF. CDR3 nucleotide sequence: TGTGCCAGCAGCTTAGATTGGAAGGGGACCCAGTACTTC.

The chain recombines TRBV6-1 with TRBJ2-5; 10 bases are a match to TRBD2. The CDR3 covers 17 residues. V was clipped by 1 base and J by 2 bases; unmatched bases: 7. In germline, CDR1 is MNHNS, CDR2 SASEGT. The CDR3 region has the DNA TGTGCCAGCAGTGAAGGGCGACTAGCGGGTGCTCAAGAGACCCAGTACTTC. It codes for CASSEGRLAGAQETQYF.

This sequence joins TRBV7-2 and TRBJ2-1, with 7 bases matching TRBD2. The CDR3 has 16 residues. Unmatched junction bases numbered 9, after V lost 5 bases and J lost 2 bases. Germline CDR1 is SGHTA and CDR2 is FQGNSA. The CDR3: CASSSRQLAPYNEQFF. CDR3 nucleotide sequence: TGTGCCAGCAGCAGTCGTCAACTAGCGCCCTACAATGAGCAGTTCTTC.